This record concerns one T cell receptor beta chain sequence. Antigen specificity is unknown. The germline V gene has CDR1 SEHNR and CDR2 FQNEAQ (reference sequence). The CDR3 is 16 residues long. Researchers reported that TCR beta cDNA libraries carried unique molecular identifiers. Roughly 500,000 cDNA molecules were obtained from about 0.98 to 11 million T cells. TCRdb re-derived calls from the PCR reads in MiXCR, one entry per CDR3 protein. The sample lists around 200,000 distinct CDR3 sequences, approximately 28% occurring once. This entry belongs to a study of post-analysis software for immune sequencing data. Study-level background: The courses of disease that were included comprised relapsing-remitting, secondary progressive and progressive-relapsing multiple sclerosis. Study results and limitations: Five or six TRBV segments, TRBV5-6, TRBV5-1 and TRBV20-1 among them, were found more frequent in patients than controls. Pronounced co-clustering by F measure was evident among identically batched samples. Multiple sclerosis patients had significantly lower normalized Chao1 diversity than controls.

This sequence joins TRBV7-9 and TRBJ2-5, with 9 bases identical to TRBD2. The last part of the DNA fits TRBJ2-7 better; the J call may be wrong. This clonotype originated in a girl aged 2-17 years with multiple sclerosis. The sample comprised blood. Here the CDR3 reads CASSPLPGLANHEQYF. The CDR3 coding sequence is TGTGCCAGCAGCCCCTTGCCCGGACTAGCGAACCACGAGCAGTACTTC.